Listed below are T cell receptor beta chains from one sample, sequenced in a study of blood T cell repertoires in COVID-19. The assay was immunoSEQ multiplex PCR, and TCRdb's table has in-frame clones only and misses some. Among about 330,000 clones listed, about 86% were seen once. The specimen sequenced was peripheral blood. Every receptor here comes from a woman in her forties or fifties with acute or convalescent COVID-19. Both conserved end residues are part of each CDR3. A D gene is named only where the DNA matches it firmly. Clone size, where shown, is once, few, many, or a class for clones that have expanded.

d_call: -
j_call: TRBJ2-3
v_call: TRBV11-2
clone_size: -
cdr3_nt: TGTGCCAGCAGGGCCCGGGGGTCGGACACAGATACGCAGTATTTT
cdr3_aa: CASRARGSDTDTQYF

d_call: -
j_call: TRBJ2-7
v_call: TRBV5-1
clone_size: -
cdr3_nt: TGCGCCAGCAGTCGGTCGGACAGCCCTCTCGGCGAGCAGTACTTC
cdr3_aa: CASSRSDSPLGEQYF

d_call: -
j_call: TRBJ1-1
v_call: TRBV24-1
clone_size: -
cdr3_nt: TGTGCCACCAGTGATCTGGGGCCCCCGACCCAAAAGGAGTACACTGAAGCTTTCTTT
cdr3_aa: CATSDLGPPTQKEYTEAFF

d_call: -
j_call: TRBJ1-1
v_call: TRBV7-9
clone_size: few
cdr3_nt: TGTGCCAGCAGACTAGGATCCTTCTGGGGGGAGGGCACTGAAGCTTTCTTT
cdr3_aa: CASRLGSFWGEGTEAFF

d_call: -
j_call: TRBJ2-1
v_call: TRBV9
clone_size: -
cdr3_nt: TGTGCCAGCAGCGTAGACAGGGTATACAATGAGCAGTTCTTC
cdr3_aa: CASSVDRVYNEQFF

d_call: -
j_call: TRBJ2-1
v_call: TRBV30
clone_size: -
cdr3_nt: TGTGCCTGGAACTTCCAGGGGAATGAGCAGTTCTTC
cdr3_aa: CAWNFQGNEQFF

d_call: TRBD1
j_call: TRBJ1-1
v_call: TRBV5-1
clone_size: -
cdr3_nt: TGCGCCAGCAGCTCGGGACAGGTGAACACTGAAGCTTTCTTT
cdr3_aa: CASSSGQVNTEAFF

d_call: -
j_call: TRBJ2-6
v_call: TRBV19
clone_size: -
cdr3_nt: TGTGCCAGTAGTTTCCGGGGGTCTGGGGCCAACGTCCTGACTTTC
cdr3_aa: CASSFRGSGANVLTF

d_call: TRBD2
j_call: TRBJ2-2
v_call: TRBV5-1
clone_size: -
cdr3_nt: TGCGCCAGCAGCTTGGGCGGCGGGGGTTACACCGGGGAGCTGTTTTTT
cdr3_aa: CASSLGGGGYTGELFF

d_call: -
j_call: TRBJ2-5
v_call: TRBV30
clone_size: -
cdr3_nt: TGTGCCTGCCTCCGGTGGGAGCGGGAGACCCAGTACTTC
cdr3_aa: CACLRWERETQYF

d_call: -
j_call: TRBJ1-1
v_call: TRBV30
clone_size: -
cdr3_nt: TGTGCCTGGAGTGTAACAGGGAGATGGGCTTTCTTT
cdr3_aa: CAWSVTGRWAFF

d_call: TRBD2
j_call: TRBJ2-1
v_call: TRBV7-6
clone_size: once
cdr3_nt: TGTGCCAGCAGCTTTAGCGGGGGGCTTAATGAGCAGTTCTTC
cdr3_aa: CASSFSGGLNEQFF

d_call: -
j_call: TRBJ2-3
v_call: TRBV21-1
clone_size: -
cdr3_nt: TGTGCCAGCAGCAATTCCGCTAGCGGGAGGACAGATACGCAGTATTTT
cdr3_aa: CASSNSASGRTDTQYF

d_call: -
j_call: TRBJ2-5
v_call: TRBV5-4
clone_size: once
cdr3_nt: TGTGCCAGCAGCTCGACAGCACAAGAGACCCAGTACTTC
cdr3_aa: CASSSTAQETQYF

d_call: -
j_call: TRBJ1-1
v_call: TRBV3-1/TRBV3-2
clone_size: few
cdr3_nt: TGTGCCAGCAGCCAGTCAGAGGGAAGAAGCAACACTGAAGCTTTCTTT
cdr3_aa: CASSQSEGRSNTEAFF

d_call: -
j_call: TRBJ2-5
v_call: TRBV7-8
clone_size: -
cdr3_nt: TGTGCCAGCAGCCCACAGGTCTCTCGGACCCAGTACTTC
cdr3_aa: CASSPQVSRTQYF

d_call: -
j_call: TRBJ2-5
v_call: TRBV7-2
clone_size: -
cdr3_nt: TGTGCCAGCAGCTTAGCGGGCATAGGAGAGACCCAGTACTTC
cdr3_aa: CASSLAGIGETQYF